This passage covers 10 T cell receptor beta chains from one sample sequenced in a study of CD8+CD57+ T cells in acquired aplastic anemia. Sequencing was done on patients that had shown CD8+CD57+ cell expansion by flow cytometry. CDR3 and TCR beta VDJ profiling relied on genomic DNA as the template. TCRdb called the reads again in MiXCR, with one record for every CDR3 protein. The sample consists of about 180,000 distinct CDR3 sequences, more than 60% of them appearing once. Sequenced material: sorted CD4+, CD8+, or CD8+CD57+ T cells (not recorded which) from PBMCs. Receptor source: a human donor with aplastic anemia.

The chain joins TRBV7-9 to TRBJ1-6; the D gene is possibly TRBD1 (6 bases). The V gene's germline CDR1 is SEHNR and CDR2 FQNEAQ (reference sequence). V was trimmed by 7 bases and J by 9 bases, leaving 10 bases between them. This CDR3 spans 12 amino acids. The CDR3: CASTPGASPLHF. CDR3 in DNA: TGTGCCAGCACCCCGGGGGCTTCACCCCTCCACTTT.

V gene TRBV10-3 combines with J gene TRBJ2-7, with TRBD1 matching 11 bases. The CDR3 runs 16 residues. After removal of 5 bases from V and 2 bases from J, the junction contained 8 bases not matched to a gene. Germline CDR1 reads ENHRY; CDR2 reads SYGVKD. CDR3 residues: CAISTFRDRGTYEQYF. The CDR3 DNA is TGTGCCATCAGTACTTTCCGGGACAGGGGGACCTACGAGCAGTACTTC.

This chain joins TRBV7-2 and TRBJ1-3; D is uncertain. CDR1 and CDR2 (germline): SGHTA, FQGNSA. Deletions cut 6 bases from V and 3 bases from J, with 6 bases between. There are 12 residues in the CDR3. CDR3 DNA: TGTGCCAGCAGTCCGGATGGAAACACCATATATTTT. Its protein is CASSPDGNTIYF.

The genes are TRBV2 and TRBJ2-1; 8 bases match TRBD2. The ends lost 4 bases at V and 10 bases at J; junction bases unmatched: 6. Germline CDR1 is SNHLY and CDR2 is FYNNEI. The CDR3 length is 13 residues. In nucleotides, the CDR3 is TGTGCCAGCAGTGGAGGACTAGCTTGGGAGCAGTTCTTC. Translation: CASSGGLAWEQFF.

V usage is TRBV10-1 and J usage is TRBJ2-2; D is unresolved. Trimming cost V 2 bases and J 3 bases, with 10 bases left between them. The CDR3 consists of 15 residues. The germline CDR1 and CDR2 sequences are WNHNN and SYGVQD (reference sequence). CDR3 loop: CASSEASGYTGELFF. The CDR3 coding sequence is TGCGCCAGCAGTGAGGCCTCAGGATACACCGGGGAGCTGTTTTTT.

The chain links TRBV20-1 to TRBJ2-7; D possibly matches TRBD1 or TRBD2 (7 bases each). Germline V gene lookup returns CDR1 DFQATT and CDR2 SNEGSKA (reference sequence). CDR3 size: 14 residues. V was trimmed by 5 bases and J by 1 base, leaving 15 bases between them. CDR3 residues: CSALDREGSYEQYF. The CDR3 DNA reads as TGCAGTGCTCTTGACAGGGAGGGTTCCTACGAGCAGTACTTC.

The chain couples TRBV4-1 to TRBJ1-2, with 10 bases matching TRBD1. V dropped 0 bases and J dropped 7; count of bases not matched to a gene: 8. CDR1 and CDR2 (germline): MGHRA, YSYEKL. The CDR3 sequence is 16 residues long. In nucleotides, the CDR3 is TGCGCCAGCAGCCAAGAGCGGGACAGGGGTTCTGTTGGCTACACCTTC. Protein sequence: CASSQERDRGSVGYTF.

CDR3 region: CATSDSGQVSSYEQYF. The CDR3 nucleotides are TGTGCCACCAGTGATTCCGGACAGGTTTCCTCCTACGAGCAGTACTTC. This chain uses TRBV24-1 with TRBJ2-7; 7 bases map to TRBD1. The CDR3 runs to 16 residues. After removal of 2 bases from V and 0 bases from J, the junction contained 6 bases not matched to a gene. Germline CDR1 reads KGHDR; CDR2 reads SFDVKD.

This chain joins TRBV7-2 and TRBJ2-7; D is uncertain. The CDR3 loop spans 15 amino acids. Trimming cost V 1 base and J 3 bases, with 13 bases left between them. Germline CDR1 reads SGHTA; CDR2 reads FQGNSA. CDR3 nucleotide sequence: TGTGCCAGCAGCTTAGTGCCGGGCGGCTACTACGAGCAGTACTTC. It specifies CASSLVPGGYYEQYF.

In its sample, this clonotype was seen a few times. A much larger clone differs from this one at a single base, so this may be a read error. The CDR3, as DNA: TGCGCCAGCGGGTCCTATTGCTACACCTTC. Protein product: CASGSYCYTF. The chain carries TRBV4-1 and TRBJ1-2; D is unclear. Looked up from germline, CDR1 is MGHRA and CDR2 is YSYEKL. The CDR3 totals 10 residues.